The 29 T cell receptor beta chains below all came from one sample that was sequenced in a study of T cells in localized non-small cell lung cancer. The protocol was immunoSEQ multiplex PCR, while the TCRdb copy is restricted to in-frame clones and leaves out a portion. The sample lists roughly 18,000 clones, approximately 80% seen once, with roughly 23% in the top ten. The sequencing used peripheral blood, collected before any cancer treatment. Receptors originate from an older female donor with stage I lung adenocarcinoma.

The chain combines TRBV2 with TRBJ2-7; maybe TRBD1 (6 bases). The germline CDR1 and CDR2 sequences are SNHLY and FYNNEI. CDR3 length: 12 amino acids. The V end lost 7 bases, the J end lost 3 bases, and 10 bases lay between the germline ends. The CDR3 DNA sequence: TGTGCCAGCACTGCACAGGGCTACGAGCAGTACTTC. It specifies CASTAQGYEQYF. Together with reference TRBV2 and TRBJ2-7, the CDR3 gives the full variable domain: EPEVTQTPSHQVTQMGQEVILRCVPISNHLYFYWYRQILGQKVEFLVSFYNNEISEKSEIFDDQFSVERPDGSNFTLKIRSTKLEDSAMYFCASTAQGYEQYFGPGTRLTVT.

This clone is categorized as large. This chain connects TRBV6-1 to TRBJ1-1, with D maybe TRBD1 (5 bases). V was shortened by 1 base and J by 5 bases, with 17 bases between the two germline ends. The length of the CDR3 is 16 residues. Per the germline V gene, CDR1 is MNHNS and CDR2 is SASEGT. The DNA for the CDR3 is TGTGCCAGCAGTGAAGAGGCGTCCGGGGGAGGTACTGAAGCTTTCTTT. It encodes CASSEEASGGGTEAFF.

A few counts support this clone. The V and J genes are TRBV6-6 and TRBJ2-1; TRBD2 matches 8 bases. V lost 7 bases, J lost 1 base, and 6 bases stayed unmatched. The germline CDR1 and CDR2 sequences are MNHNY and SVGAGI (reference sequence). The CDR3 extends over 15 amino acids. DNA of the CDR3: TGTGCCAGCATCCACGGGGGGGGTTCCTACAATGAGCAGTTCTTC. As protein: CASIHGGGSYNEQFF.

This clone has just one count. The chain uses TRBV6-6 and TRBJ1-6, with 9 bases lining up with TRBD1. This CDR3 contains 15 residues. Per germline, CDR1 MNHNY and CDR2 SVGAGI (reference sequence). The V gene end was trimmed by 4 bases and the J gene end by 8 bases; junction bases not matched to a gene: 6. CDR3 region: CASSSGTGRDSPLHF. CDR3 coding DNA: TGTGCCAGCAGTTCTGGGACAGGGAGGGATTCACCCCTCCACTTT.

This chain joins TRBV7-3 and TRBJ2-3; 7 bases are shared with TRBD1. V lost 5 bases and J lost 0; bases outside the gene matches: 5. Per germline, CDR1 SGHTA and CDR2 FQGTGA. This CDR3 has 15 residues. The CDR3 DNA sequence: TGTGCCAGCAGCCCGCGAGGGGGCAGCACAGATACGCAGTATTTT. Translated: CASSPRGGSTDTQYF.

The rearrangement joins TRBV15 to TRBJ1-2; a weak D match, TRBD1 (6 bases). With 9 bases removed from V and 9 bases from J, the gap between germline ends came to 20 bases. Germline loops: CDR1 LNHNV, CDR2 YYDKDF (reference sequence). The CDR3 spans 13 residues. CDR3 in DNA: TGTGCCACGAGGACAGCCGCCATAGGGAGCTACACCTTC. Translation: CATRTAAIGSYTF.

This chain uses TRBV6-5 with TRBJ2-7; D not resolved. CDR3 length equals 14 residues. Germline lookup yields CDR1 MNHEY and CDR2 SVGAGI. Between the trimmed V and J ends, which lost 2 bases and 4 bases, there was a span of 12 bases. The chain's CDR3 is CASSYRETTYEQYF. The CDR3 DNA sequence: TGTGCCAGCAGTTACAGGGAAACCACGTACGAGCAGTACTTC.

The rearrangement joins TRBV6-6 to TRBJ2-7, with D unclear. The CDR3 spans 12 residues. Germline V gene lookup returns CDR1 MNHNY and CDR2 SVGAGI (reference sequence). Trimming shortened V by 6 bases and J by 5 bases, and 11 bases separated the two germline ends. In nucleotides, the CDR3 is TGTGCCAGCAGGCACGGGCACGACGAGCAGTACTTC. Translation gives CASRHGHDEQYF.

The genes are TRBV7-2 and TRBJ1-2, with 8 bases identical to TRBD1. Germline loops: CDR1 SGHTA, CDR2 FQGNSA. CDR3 size: 15 residues. V lost 5 bases and J lost 3; bases outside the gene matches: 8. The CDR3 region has the DNA TGTGCCAGCAGCCCGCATCAGGGGGCGGACTATGGCTACACCTTC. Translating it yields CASSPHQGADYGYTF.

The chain carries TRBV6-1 and TRBJ1-2, with D unclear. Trimming pared 1 base from V and 5 bases from J, leaving 11 bases between. The CDR3 has 14 amino acids. Germline CDR1 and CDR2: MNHNS and SASEGT. The CDR3, as DNA: TGTGCCAGCAGTGAAGTGGAGGGTCCTTATGGCTACACCTTC. This sequence encodes CASSEVEGPYGYTF.

The genes are TRBV6-1 and TRBJ2-7; 12 nucleotides align to TRBD2. Germline CDR1 is MNHNS and CDR2 is SASEGT. V gave up 1 base and J gave up 3 bases; unmatched junction bases: 7. There are 17 residues in the CDR3. The DNA of the CDR3 is TGTGCCAGCAGTGAAGGGACTAGCGGGGCGCCACGCTACGAGCAGTACTTC. Translation gives CASSEGTSGAPRYEQYF.

The chain joins TRBV9 to TRBJ1-2; possibly TRBD1 for D (6 bases). Germline V lookup: CDR1 SGDLS, CDR2 YYNGEE. V was cut by 4 bases and J by 0 bases, with 19 bases left in between. The CDR3 contains 17 residues. The CDR3 bases are TGTGCCAGCAGCCTCGGGATGGGGGCAGAAGCTAACTATGGCTACACCTTC. Translated: CASSLGMGAEANYGYTF.

The gene calls are TRBV30 and TRBJ1-6; unclear D gene. The CDR3 is 13 residues long. CDR1 and CDR2 from the germline V gene are GTSNPN and SVGIG (reference sequence). V lost 3 bases to trimming and J lost 7 bases, with 10 bases between them. Here the CDR3 reads CAWRRHPNSPLHF. The CDR3 coding sequence is TGTGCCTGGAGACGTCACCCAAATTCACCCCTCCACTTT.

The rearrangement joins TRBV5-1 to TRBJ1-4; a possible D gene is TRBD1 (5 bases). CDR3 length: 18 amino acids. V was pared by 1 base and J by 5 bases, with 21 bases between. Germline loops: CDR1 SGHRS, CDR2 YFSETQ. The CDR3 DNA reads TGCGCCAGCAGCTTGTTTGGGTCAAGTAGGGGCTTAAATGAAAAACTGTTTTTT. The encoded protein is CASSLFGSSRGLNEKLFF.

The rearrangement joins TRBV6-1 to TRBJ1-5, with a weak D call TRBD1 (6 bases). This CDR3 has 13 amino acids. Trimming cost V 8 bases and J 7 bases, with 15 bases left between them. CDR1 and CDR2 (germline): MNHNS, SASEGT. CDR3 sequence: CASGGQGKQPQHF. The CDR3, as DNA: TGTGCCAGCGGAGGGCAGGGGAAACAGCCCCAGCATTTT.

The CDR3 DNA reads TGCGCCAGCAGCCAAGATGAGGGAGTAATATATAATTCACCCCTCCACTTT. This translates into CASSQDEGVIYNSPLHF. The V call is TRBV4-1, the J call TRBJ1-6; D is unresolved. Trimming left V 0 bases short and J 4 bases short, with 13 bases between. Per germline, CDR1 MGHRA and CDR2 YSYEKL. The CDR3 runs to 17 residues.

The gene calls are TRBV18 and TRBJ2-3; 8 nucleotides agree with TRBD2. The germline CDR1 and CDR2 sequences are KGHSH and LQKENI. The CDR3 runs to 15 residues. The ends lost 3 bases at V and 2 bases at J; junction bases unmatched: 4. CDR3: CASSPAGGTTDTQYF. CDR3 sequence (DNA): TGTGCCAGCTCACCCGCGGGGGGAACCACAGATACGCAGTATTTT.

Only a few counts were recorded for this clone. The J gene is TRBJ2-7, the V gene TRBV4-1; 13 bases match TRBD2. Per the germline V gene, CDR1 is MGHRA and CDR2 is YSYEKL. Unmatched junction bases numbered 0, after V lost 0 bases and J lost 1 base. The CDR3 length is 16 residues. The CDR3 loop is CASSQEGLAGSYEQYF. The CDR3 DNA sequence: TGCGCCAGCAGCCAAGAGGGACTAGCGGGGTCCTACGAGCAGTACTTC.

This clone has a handful of counts. The CDR3 protein is CASSLQDFYEQYF. The CDR3 DNA reads as TGTGCCAGCAGCTTACAAGATTTCTACGAGCAGTACTTC. The chain couples TRBV7-9 to TRBJ2-7; D uncertain. V lost 2 bases and J 3 bases, leaving 8 bases between the germline ends. Germline V gene sequence: CDR1 SEHNR, CDR2 FQNEAQ (reference sequence). This CDR3 comprises 13 residues.

The chain uses TRBV2 and TRBJ2-1, with D maybe TRBD2 (5 bases). With 5 bases removed from V and 3 bases from J, the gap between germline ends came to 17 bases. CDR1 and CDR2 from the germline V gene are SNHLY and FYNNEI. The CDR3 extends over 16 amino acids. CDR3 region: CASSKGENDNYNEQFF. In DNA form, the CDR3 reads TGTGCCAGCAGTAAGGGAGAAAACGATAACTACAATGAGCAGTTCTTC. The full variable domain, with the rest looked up from reference TRBV2 and TRBJ2-1, is EPEVTQTPSHQVTQMGQEVILRCVPISNHLYFYWYRQILGQKVEFLVSFYNNEISEKSEIFDDQFSVERPDGSNFTLKIRSTKLEDSAMYFCASSKGENDNYNEQFFGPGTRLTVL.

In this sample, this clone turned up a few times. This chain joins TRBV29-1 and TRBJ2-1, with D possibly TRBD2 on 6 matching bases. V was shortened by 7 bases and J by 0 bases, with 19 bases between the two germline ends. CDR1 SQVTM and CDR2 ANQGSEA come from the germline V gene. This CDR3 is built from 16 residues. Written as DNA, the CDR3 is TGCAGCGCTTTGCCCGGGGGTTCGAGCTCCTACAATGAGCAGTTCTTC. It is translated as CSALPGGSSSYNEQFF.

The gene calls are TRBV9 and TRBJ2-3, with unresolved D. V was clipped by 4 bases and J by 6 bases, with 9 bases between them. The CDR3 is 12 residues long. CDR1 and CDR2 from the germline V gene are SGDLS and YYNGEE. The CDR3 coding sequence is TGTGCCAGCAGCTCCCGTACTGATACGCAGTATTTT. The encoded protein is CASSSRTDTQYF.

The chain links TRBV29-1 to TRBJ1-1, with D uncertain. Germline V gene data show CDR1 as SQVTM and CDR2 as ANQGSEA. This CDR3 region has 13 residues. V was clipped by 6 bases and J by 3 bases, with 14 bases between them. The CDR3 protein is CSVRRRLDTEAFF. In nucleotides, the CDR3 is TGCAGCGTCAGACGACGATTAGACACTGAAGCTTTCTTT. The full variable domain, with the rest looked up from reference TRBV29-1 and TRBJ1-1, is SAVISQKPSRDICQRGTSLTIQCQVDSQVTMMFWYRQQPGQSLTLIATANQGSEATYESGFVIDKFPISRPNLTFSTLTVSNMSPEDSSIYLCSVRRRLDTEAFFGQGTRLTVV.

The chain combines TRBV6-1 with TRBJ1-1; no firm D call. V lost 2 bases and J lost 1, with 8 bases in between. Germline loops: CDR1 MNHNS, CDR2 SASEGT. This CDR3 comprises 14 residues. The CDR3 region is CASSEYPQNTEAFF. In DNA form, the CDR3 reads TGTGCCAGCAGTGAATACCCACAGAACACTGAAGCTTTCTTT.

The gene calls are TRBV2 and TRBJ2-3; D tentatively fits TRBD1 or TRBD2 (6 bases each). This CDR3 spans 16 amino acids. Germline V lookup: CDR1 SNHLY, CDR2 FYNNEI. V lost 6 bases and J 2 bases, leaving 18 bases between the germline ends. DNA of the CDR3: TGTGCCAGCAGGAGGGGGGCGTTGCTAGACACAGATACGCAGTATTTT. This encodes CASRRGALLDTDTQYF.

This chain links TRBV19 with TRBJ1-3; 7 bases fit TRBD1. The germline CDR1 and CDR2 sequences are LNHDA and SQIVND (reference sequence). V shed 5 bases and J 11 bases; nucleotides not matched to a gene: 12. The CDR3 is 14 residues long. The DNA of the CDR3 is TGTGCCAGTAGTGCACGGGACAGCCGAGACCCCATATATTTT. This sequence encodes CASSARDSRDPIYF.

This clone was detected once. CDR3 residues: CASSQEVGLYSYNEQFF. For the CDR3, the DNA is TGCGCCAGCAGCCAAGAGGTCGGCCTCTACTCCTACAATGAGCAGTTCTTC. The chain recombines TRBV4-3 with TRBJ2-1; D not resolved. V was pared by 0 bases and J by 0 bases, with 12 bases between. The CDR3 contains 17 residues. Germline CDR1 LGHNA, CDR2 YSLEER.

V gene TRBV6-5 combines with J gene TRBJ1-2; 7 positions match TRBD1. The CDR3 is made up of 12 amino acids. Germline V lookup: CDR1 MNHEY, CDR2 SVGAGI. Trimming removed 9 bases from V and 4 bases from J; junction bases left unmatched: 5. In DNA, the CDR3 is TGTGCCAGTTGGGACAGACTCTATGGCTACACCTTC. Translating gives CASWDRLYGYTF.

The chain links TRBV7-9 to TRBJ2-7; tentative D call: TRBD1 (5 bases). The CDR3 sequence is 15 residues long. Deletions cut 4 bases from V and 9 bases from J, with 22 bases between. Per the germline V gene, CDR1 is SEHNR and CDR2 is FQNEAQ (reference sequence). This CDR3 reads CASSSNRNYLRGQYF. The CDR3 region has the DNA TGTGCCAGCAGCTCTAACAGGAACTACCTACGAGGGCAGTACTTC.